This is a list of T cell receptor beta chains from one sample in a study of blood T cell repertoires in COVID-19. The protocol was immunoSEQ multiplex PCR, while the TCRdb copy is restricted to in-frame clones and leaves out a portion. This sample has about 400,000 clones; about 87% occur once, and the top ten carry approximately 1.9%. The sequencing sample was made of PBMCs or T cells enriched from blood (not recorded which). The receptors shown here come from a man aged 40-49 years in a cohort exposed to, infected with or recovered from COVID-19 (not recorded which). CDR3s include the opening cysteine and the closing phenylalanine or tryptophan. Fields, in order: clone size, J gene, D gene, V gene, CDR3 DNA, CDR3 protein. D genes are given only for firm matches. Rows may omit the clone size; those that give it use once, few, many or a size class.

abundance: .
j_gene: TRBJ2-5
d_gene: .
v_gene: TRBV21-1
CDR3nt: TGTGCCAGCAGCAAGTCGGGACAGGGTGAGGCGGGCCAAGAGACCCAGTACTTC
CDR3aa: CASSKSGQGEAGQETQYF

abundance: .
j_gene: TRBJ1-2
d_gene: TRBD1
v_gene: TRBV6-5
CDR3nt: TGTGCCAGCACCTACACCCCACAGGGGGCATATGGCTACACCTTC
CDR3aa: CASTYTPQGAYGYTF

abundance: .
j_gene: TRBJ2-1
d_gene: .
v_gene: TRBV19
CDR3nt: TGTGCCAGTAGTATAAGAGCCGGAGGCCACAATGAGCAGTTCTTC
CDR3aa: CASSIRAGGHNEQFF

abundance: once
j_gene: TRBJ2-1
d_gene: .
v_gene: TRBV18
CDR3nt: TGTGCCAGCTCACTAGCGTCGAATGAGCAGTTCTTC
CDR3aa: CASSLASNEQFF

abundance: .
j_gene: TRBJ1-5
d_gene: .
v_gene: TRBV27
CDR3nt: TGTGCCAGCAGACAGGGCGGCAATCAGCCCCAGCATTTT
CDR3aa: CASRQGGNQPQHF

abundance: .
j_gene: TRBJ2-3
d_gene: .
v_gene: TRBV7-2
CDR3nt: TGTGCCAGCAGCTTAGGCGGGATAGGTAAAGATACGCAGTATTTT
CDR3aa: CASSLGGIGKDTQYF

abundance: few
j_gene: TRBJ1-1
d_gene: .
v_gene: TRBV12-5
CDR3nt: TGTGCTAGTGGTTTGAGCGGGACTGAAGCTTTCTTT
CDR3aa: CASGLSGTEAFF

abundance: .
j_gene: TRBJ2-4
d_gene: .
v_gene: TRBV19
CDR3nt: TGTGCCAGTAGCCAAAGCGGGACAGGTGCTCTAGCCAAAAACATTCAGTACTTC
CDR3aa: CASSQSGTGALAKNIQYF

abundance: .
j_gene: TRBJ1-1
d_gene: .
v_gene: TRBV5-1
CDR3nt: TGCGCCAGCAGCTTTAGCAGGAACACTGAAGCTTTCTTT
CDR3aa: CASSFSRNTEAFF

abundance: .
j_gene: TRBJ1-1
d_gene: .
v_gene: TRBV2
CDR3nt: TGTGCCAGCAGTGAACTGACAGTGAACACTGAAGCTTTCTTT
CDR3aa: CASSELTVNTEAFF

abundance: .
j_gene: TRBJ1-1
d_gene: .
v_gene: TRBV10-2
CDR3nt: TGCGCCAGCAGCGGACAGAAGAACACTGAAGCTTTCTTT
CDR3aa: CASSGQKNTEAFF

abundance: .
j_gene: TRBJ1-4
d_gene: .
v_gene: TRBV19
CDR3nt: TGTGCCAGTAGTACCGGTCTTCTTGGGAGGGCTAATGAAAAACTGTTTTTT
CDR3aa: CASSTGLLGRANEKLFF

abundance: once
j_gene: TRBJ1-1
d_gene: .
v_gene: TRBV7-2
CDR3nt: TGTGCCAGCAGCTTCGACAAATTGAACACTGAAGCTTTCTTT
CDR3aa: CASSFDKLNTEAFF

abundance: .
j_gene: TRBJ2-5
d_gene: .
v_gene: TRBV6-5
CDR3nt: TGTGCCAGCAGTTACTCAATGGGGGCCCGACCCGAGACCCAGTACTTC
CDR3aa: CASSYSMGARPETQYF

abundance: .
j_gene: TRBJ1-2
d_gene: .
v_gene: TRBV20-1
CDR3nt: TGCAGTGCTAGTGGGGGGGGACCCTACACCTTC
CDR3aa: CSASGGGPYTF

abundance: .
j_gene: TRBJ2-7
d_gene: .
v_gene: TRBV5-1
CDR3nt: TGCGCCAGCAGCTCTGCGGGACGGAATTACGAGCAGTACTTC
CDR3aa: CASSSAGRNYEQYF

abundance: once
j_gene: TRBJ2-2
d_gene: .
v_gene: TRBV9
CDR3nt: TGTGCCAGCAGCGTATACTCGGCCGGGGAGCTGTTTTTT
CDR3aa: CASSVYSAGELFF

abundance: few
j_gene: TRBJ1-2
d_gene: .
v_gene: TRBV3-1/TRBV3-2
CDR3nt: TGTGCCAGCAGCCAACGACAGGACTCTGGCTACACCTTC
CDR3aa: CASSQRQDSGYTF

abundance: .
j_gene: TRBJ2-1
d_gene: .
v_gene: TRBV10-1
CDR3nt: TGCGCCAGCAGTGAACGGGGTGACTACAATGAGCAGTTCTTC
CDR3aa: CASSERGDYNEQFF

abundance: .
j_gene: TRBJ1-4
d_gene: .
v_gene: TRBV7-9
CDR3nt: TGTGCCAGCAGTCAACGACAGGCAGAAGAAAAACTGTTTTTT
CDR3aa: CASSQRQAEEKLFF

abundance: .
j_gene: TRBJ2-2
d_gene: TRBD2
v_gene: TRBV27
CDR3nt: TGTGCCAGCACCCCAGCGGGAGGGAACACCGGGGAGCTGTTTTTT
CDR3aa: CASTPAGGNTGELFF

abundance: .
j_gene: TRBJ2-7
d_gene: TRBD1
v_gene: TRBV28
CDR3nt: TGTGCCAGCAGTTTAGGTGGGACAGACGGATCCTACGAGCAGTACTTC
CDR3aa: CASSLGGTDGSYEQYF

abundance: .
j_gene: TRBJ1-2
d_gene: .
v_gene: TRBV30
CDR3nt: TGTGCCTGGAGCCACACAGGGCGAGGCTACACCTTC
CDR3aa: CAWSHTGRGYTF

abundance: .
j_gene: TRBJ1-1
d_gene: .
v_gene: TRBV27
CDR3nt: TGTGCCAGCAGTTTATGGGCAGAGAACACTGAAGCTTTCTTT
CDR3aa: CASSLWAENTEAFF

abundance: .
j_gene: TRBJ2-7
d_gene: TRBD2
v_gene: TRBV27
CDR3nt: TGTGCCAGCAGTTCCCCCGGACTAGCGGGAGGGCGAACCTACGAGCAGTACTTC
CDR3aa: CASSSPGLAGGRTYEQYF

abundance: .
j_gene: TRBJ1-4
d_gene: .
v_gene: TRBV18
CDR3nt: TGTGCCAGCTCACCAGGGAGAAATGAAAAACTGTTTTTT
CDR3aa: CASSPGRNEKLFF

abundance: .
j_gene: TRBJ2-5
d_gene: .
v_gene: TRBV6-1
CDR3nt: TGTGCCAGCAGTGAAGCTGGGGCATTGGGGGAGACCCAGTACTTC
CDR3aa: CASSEAGALGETQYF

abundance: .
j_gene: TRBJ1-5
d_gene: TRBD1
v_gene: TRBV19
CDR3nt: TGTGCCAGTAGTATTGGGACAGGGGGTCTTCAGCCCCAGCATTTT
CDR3aa: CASSIGTGGLQPQHF

abundance: .
j_gene: TRBJ2-1
d_gene: .
v_gene: TRBV3-1/TRBV3-2
CDR3nt: TGTGCCAGCAGCCAAGACTTAGCGCGCTCCTACAATGAGCAGTTCTTC
CDR3aa: CASSQDLARSYNEQFF

abundance: .
j_gene: TRBJ1-1
d_gene: .
v_gene: TRBV19
CDR3nt: TGTGCCAGTAATAGGGGCCGCGGTGGGAACACTGAAGCTTTCTTT
CDR3aa: CASNRGRGGNTEAFF

abundance: .
j_gene: TRBJ2-2
d_gene: TRBD2
v_gene: TRBV27
CDR3nt: TGTGCCAGCAGTTTATCGAGGAGGTATGCGGGGGCGAACACCGGGGAGCTGTTTTTT
CDR3aa: CASSLSRRYAGANTGELFF

abundance: .
j_gene: TRBJ2-1
d_gene: TRBD2
v_gene: TRBV2
CDR3nt: TGTGCCAGCCGGGGGGACCACAATGAGCAGTTCTTC
CDR3aa: CASRGDHNEQFF

abundance: .
j_gene: TRBJ2-1
d_gene: .
v_gene: TRBV19
CDR3nt: TGTGCCAGTAGGACTTCCGGGACTGCGTCCTACAATGAGCAGTTCTTC
CDR3aa: CASRTSGTASYNEQFF

abundance: .
j_gene: TRBJ1-1
d_gene: TRBD1
v_gene: TRBV19
CDR3nt: TGTGCCAGTACCAAATTTGACAGGGGAGCTGAAGCTTTCTTT
CDR3aa: CASTKFDRGAEAFF

abundance: .
j_gene: TRBJ2-1
d_gene: TRBD2
v_gene: TRBV2
CDR3nt: TGTGCCAGCAGTGGAGTTCGAATTAAGCGGGAGCTTGGTGGGCCCTCCTACAATGAGCAGTTCTTC
CDR3aa: CASSGVRIKRELGGPSYNEQFF

abundance: .
j_gene: TRBJ1-2
d_gene: TRBD1
v_gene: TRBV19
CDR3nt: TGTGCCAGTAGTGCCATCGGGACAGGCCATAACGGGAACTATGGCTACACCTTC
CDR3aa: CASSAIGTGHNGNYGYTF

abundance: .
j_gene: TRBJ1-2
d_gene: .
v_gene: TRBV19
CDR3nt: TGTGCCAGTAGTATAGATGTGGCCAGGGAATACGGCTACACCTTC
CDR3aa: CASSIDVAREYGYTF

abundance: .
j_gene: TRBJ1-2
d_gene: .
v_gene: TRBV5-1
CDR3nt: TGCGCCAGCAGCCCCGGGTCGAATTTCTTCTATGGCTACACCTTC
CDR3aa: CASSPGSNFFYGYTF

abundance: .
j_gene: TRBJ2-3
d_gene: .
v_gene: TRBV18
CDR3nt: TGTGCCAGCTCACCTTCGATTAGGGGGAGCACAGATACGCAGTATTTT
CDR3aa: CASSPSIRGSTDTQYF

abundance: .
j_gene: TRBJ2-1
d_gene: .
v_gene: TRBV6-1
CDR3nt: TGTGCCAGCAGTGAAGCTTTATTCGGTGGCTCCTACAATGAGCAGTTCTTC
CDR3aa: CASSEALFGGSYNEQFF

abundance: .
j_gene: TRBJ1-5
d_gene: TRBD1
v_gene: TRBV28
CDR3nt: TGTGCCAGCAGTCGGGACAGGGTCCAGCCCCAGCATTTT
CDR3aa: CASSRDRVQPQHF

abundance: .
j_gene: TRBJ1-2
d_gene: .
v_gene: TRBV19
CDR3nt: TGTGCCAGTAGTATCGGGCAGGGGCCGGGCAACTATGGCTACACCTTC
CDR3aa: CASSIGQGPGNYGYTF

abundance: .
j_gene: TRBJ2-1
d_gene: TRBD2
v_gene: TRBV12-3/TRBV12-4
CDR3nt: TGTGCCAGCACCCAAATAGCGGGAGGCGAGCAGTTCTTC
CDR3aa: CASTQIAGGEQFF

abundance: .
j_gene: TRBJ2-7
d_gene: TRBD1
v_gene: TRBV6-2/TRBV6-3
CDR3nt: TGTGCCAGCAGCCCGGGACAGGCTCAGAGCTCCTACGAGCAGTACTTC
CDR3aa: CASSPGQAQSSYEQYF

abundance: .
j_gene: TRBJ1-1
d_gene: .
v_gene: TRBV3-1/TRBV3-2
CDR3nt: TGTGCCAGCAGAGATGGGACAACCACTGAAGCTTTCTTT
CDR3aa: CASRDGTTTEAFF

abundance: .
j_gene: TRBJ1-1
d_gene: TRBD1
v_gene: TRBV14
CDR3nt: TGTGCCAGCAGCCCATCGACAGGGCGGTACACTGAAGCTTTCTTT
CDR3aa: CASSPSTGRYTEAFF

abundance: .
j_gene: TRBJ2-2
d_gene: TRBD1
v_gene: TRBV7-9
CDR3nt: TGTGCCAGCAGCTACTTCGGAACAGGGGACACCGGGGAGCTGTTTTTT
CDR3aa: CASSYFGTGDTGELFF

abundance: .
j_gene: TRBJ1-2
d_gene: TRBD1
v_gene: TRBV5-1
CDR3nt: TGCGCCAGCAGTGAGGGGACAGGGAGTAACTATGGCTACACCTTC
CDR3aa: CASSEGTGSNYGYTF

abundance: .
j_gene: TRBJ1-5
d_gene: TRBD1
v_gene: TRBV28
CDR3nt: TGTGCCAGCAGTTCTCGGACAGGGGGCTTTAGCAATCAGCCCCAGCATTTT
CDR3aa: CASSSRTGGFSNQPQHF

abundance: .
j_gene: TRBJ2-7
d_gene: .
v_gene: TRBV29-1
CDR3nt: TGCAGCGTTGTTGTCACCAGCTCCTACGAGCAGTACTTC
CDR3aa: CSVVVTSSYEQYF

abundance: once
j_gene: TRBJ2-1
d_gene: .
v_gene: TRBV5-1
CDR3nt: TGCGCCAGCAGCTTGGGGAGGGGTGCGCTTTACAATGAGCAGTTCTTC
CDR3aa: CASSLGRGALYNEQFF

abundance: few
j_gene: TRBJ2-5
d_gene: TRBD2
v_gene: TRBV11-1
CDR3nt: TGTGCCAGCAGCGAGGGACTAGCGGGACTGGAGACCCAGTACTTC
CDR3aa: CASSEGLAGLETQYF

abundance: .
j_gene: TRBJ2-7
d_gene: TRBD1
v_gene: TRBV29-1
CDR3nt: TGCCACAGGGGGCGGTCCTACGAGCAGTACTTC
CDR3aa: CHRGRSYEQYF

abundance: .
j_gene: TRBJ2-6
d_gene: TRBD1
v_gene: TRBV18
CDR3nt: TGTGCCAGCTCACCTATGACAGGGCACAGTGCTGGGGCCAACGTCCTGACTTTC
CDR3aa: CASSPMTGHSAGANVLTF

abundance: .
j_gene: TRBJ2-1
d_gene: .
v_gene: TRBV20-1
CDR3nt: TGCAGTGCTAGTTGGCTCAGTGAGCAGTTCTTC
CDR3aa: CSASWLSEQFF

abundance: .
j_gene: TRBJ2-5
d_gene: .
v_gene: TRBV3-1/TRBV3-2
CDR3nt: TGTGCCAGCAGCCAAGGAGACACTCCGTGGACCCAGTACTTC
CDR3aa: CASSQGDTPWTQYF

abundance: .
j_gene: TRBJ1-4
d_gene: TRBD1
v_gene: TRBV7-6
CDR3nt: TGTGCCAGCAGCTCAACAGGGGCAACTAATGAAAAACTGTTTTTT
CDR3aa: CASSSTGATNEKLFF